A selection of T cell receptor beta chains follows, all from one sample in a study of shared clonotypes between healthy human individuals. Libraries were prepared by immunoSEQ multiplex PCR; TCRdb keeps only in-frame clonotypes and omits some of them. Of more than 850,000 clones in the sample, around 82% were seen once. The material sequenced was memory CD4+ T cells from PBMCs. These receptors came from a man aged 18 to 30 in good health. Some clones in this sample may be carry-over from other donors' samples. Each CDR3 is given with its conserved first and last residue. The D gene is left open where the match is weak. Only part of the rows carry a size: once, few, many, or a class if the clone is expanded.

V gene	clone size	D gene	J gene	CDR3 protein	CDR3 DNA
TRBV5-1	-	-	TRBJ2-1	CASSLITGYEQFF	TGCGCCAGCAGCTTGATAACAGGGTATGAGCAGTTCTTC
TRBV2	-	-	TRBJ1-5	CASSTGNNQPQHF	TGTGCCAGCTCGACAGGCAACAATCAGCCCCAGCATTTT
TRBV10-3	-	-	TRBJ1-2	CAISPAVNGYTF	TGTGCCATCAGCCCCGCGGTCAATGGCTACACCTTC
TRBV6-1	-	-	TRBJ2-7	CASSEAQGGYEQYF	TGTGCCAGCAGTGAAGCTCAGGGGGGCTACGAGCAGTACTTC
TRBV5-5	-	-	TRBJ2-5	CASSSDILETQYF	TGTGCCAGCAGCTCGGACATTCTAGAGACCCAGTACTTC
TRBV6-5	once	TRBD1	TRBJ1-4	CASSNRGFGEKLFF	TGTGCCAGCAGCAACAGGGGCTTCGGTGAAAAACTGTTTTTT
TRBV5-1	-	-	TRBJ2-1	CASSLAEGEGEQFF	TGCGCCAGCAGCTTGGCCGAGGGGGAGGGCGAGCAGTTCTTC
TRBV4-1	-	-	TRBJ2-7	CASSHSSVLEQYF	TGCGCCAGCAGCCACTCTAGCGTCCTCGAGCAGTACTTC
TRBV7-8	-	-	TRBJ1-5	CASSLASNQPQHF	TGTGCCAGCAGCTTAGCTAGCAATCAGCCCCAGCATTTT
TRBV7-8	-	-	TRBJ2-1	CASSWTRASYNEQFF	TGTGCCAGCAGCTGGACCCGGGCGTCCTACAATGAGCAGTTCTTC
TRBV5-6	-	-	TRBJ2-5	CASSLEEGVEETQYF	TGTGCCAGCAGCTTGGAGGAAGGGGTCGAAGAGACCCAGTACTTC
TRBV5-1	few	TRBD1	TRBJ2-5	CASSWGQSRETQYF	TGCGCCAGCAGCTGGGGACAGTCAAGAGAGACCCAGTACTTC
TRBV19	-	TRBD1	TRBJ2-1	CASSPEGQGAYSVYNEQFF	TGTGCCAGTAGCCCCGAGGGACAGGGGGCGTATTCGGTGTATAATGAGCAGTTCTTC
TRBV2	once	TRBD1	TRBJ2-7	CAGKDRGPYEQYF	TGTGCCGGAAAAGACAGGGGACCCTACGAGCAGTACTTC
TRBV10-1	-	TRBD1	TRBJ1-1	CASLPGQGYTEAFF	TGCGCCAGCCTCCCCGGACAGGGCTACACTGAAGCTTTCTTT
TRBV4-1	-	TRBD1	TRBJ2-7	CASSQSSGTGLRYEQYF	TGCGCCAGCAGTCAATCGTCCGGGACAGGGCTTCGCTACGAGCAGTACTTC
TRBV29-1	-	-	TRBJ1-1	CSITSNTEAFF	TGCAGCATTACCTCGAACACTGAAGCTTTCTTT
TRBV2	-	-	TRBJ2-2	CASSVVRNTGELFF	TGTGCCAGCAGTGTCGTCCGGAACACCGGGGAGCTGTTTTTT
TRBV7-9	-	-	TRBJ1-2	CASSLDRIHGYTF	TGTGCCAGCAGCTTAGACAGGATTCATGGCTACACCTTC
TRBV25-1	-	-	TRBJ1-1	CASMRSMGRLNTEAFF	TGTGCCAGCATGCGGTCCATGGGGCGGTTGAACACTGAAGCTTTCTTT
TRBV7-2	-	-	TRBJ2-3	CASSPRRLSTDTQYF	TGTGCCAGCAGCCCGCGGAGGCTCAGCACAGATACGCAGTATTTT
TRBV27	-	TRBD1	TRBJ2-2	CASSPRSPGQGPSALTGELFF	TGTGCCAGCAGCCCAAGATCACCGGGACAGGGGCCCTCAGCCCTCACCGGGGAGCTGTTTTTT
TRBV14	-	TRBD1	TRBJ1-4	CASSLRQGLTEKLFF	TGTGCCAGCAGCCTGAGACAGGGTCTGACAGAAAAACTGTTTTTT
TRBV5-1	many	-	TRBJ2-3	CASSFVLDPSTDTQYF	TGCGCCAGCAGCTTTGTTTTAGATCCTAGCACAGATACGCAGTATTTT
TRBV7-3	-	TRBD2	TRBJ2-7	CASSLIAGDEQYF	TGTGCCAGCAGCTTAATAGCGGGAGACGAGCAGTACTTC
TRBV5-1	-	-	TRBJ2-7	CASSLVPRAGQIDSYEQYF	TGCGCCAGCAGCTTGGTTCCTCGGGCAGGACAGATCGACTCCTACGAGCAGTACTTC
TRBV5-1	-	-	TRBJ2-5	CASSLRMGGETQYF	TGCGCCAGCAGCCTGCGGATGGGCGGAGAGACCCAGTACTTC